The clone carrying this T cell receptor (beta chain) has a single count. Other DNA sequences of this sample code for an identical CDR3. The donor population consisted of healthy HIV-negative adults with no recent acute infections or vaccinations. The authors loaded roughly 200 ng DNA, about 30,000 T cell genomes, into sorted-subset replicate PCRs. In the study's own analysis: ImmunoSEQ output lacked quality scores and full-length reads, limiting matched filtering. Using immunoSEQ multiplex PCR, the repertoire was profiled, and TCRdb retains in-frame clones only, with some absent. V and J calls and clone size are as listed in that table; D and trimming were resolved from the DNA. Altogether over a million clones are present, roughly 96% being singletons, with the ten largest covering roughly 1.2%. This sample was taken from a study of shared clonotypes between healthy human individuals. Study as a whole: Each donor's CD4 naive and CD4 memory cells filled three plates apiece, CD8 naive two, and CD8 memory one.

Germline V CDR1 and CDR2: SEHNR, FQNEAQ (reference sequence). CDR3 length: 12 amino acids. V lost 5 bases and J lost 4, with 9 bases in between. The chain is built from TRBV7-9 and TRBJ2-7; D not certain. The sample taken for sequencing was naive CD4+ T cells sorted from blood. Specified subset: CD45RA+ positively selected. The TCR originated in a man younger than 40 in good health. The CDR3 spells CASSPGPYEQYF. The CDR3 bases are TGTGCCAGCAGCCCGGGCCCTTACGAGCAGTACTTC.